This TCR beta chain derives from a study of PD-1 blockade in classical Hodgkin lymphoma. Notes on the study in general: Reports described newly diagnosed patients as having lower baseline TCR diversity than healthy donors. Prior therapy or disease activity may underlie the repertoire differences, whose causes remain undefined.

The data were produced by immunoSEQ multiplex PCR, yet TCRdb's version contains in-frame clones alone and is incomplete. Of about 22,000 clones detected, more than 80% appear once; the ten largest clones hold 0.45% to 0.65%. The germline V and J ends were trimmed by 7 bases and 7 bases, with 14 bases remaining between them. There are 12 residues in the CDR3. CDR1 is MNHNS and CDR2 is SASEGT in the germline V gene. With regard to this clone: Its antigen is not identified.

Time point of the sample: newly diagnosed, previously untreated cHL patient sample. Magnetic negative selection served to purify CD4+ T cells out of PBMCs that had been thawed. Comparison relied on PBMCs that came from newly diagnosed, untreated classical Hodgkin lymphoma. The sequence was collected from a human donor with classical Hodgkin lymphoma. This sequence joins TRBV6-1 and TRBJ2-7; tentatively, D is TRBD1 or TRBD2 (5 bases each). The sample consisted of CD4+ T cells from blood. CDR3 sequence: CASTLDWGEQYF. CDR3 DNA sequence: TGTGCCAGCACCCTCGACTGGGGGGAGCAGTACTTC.